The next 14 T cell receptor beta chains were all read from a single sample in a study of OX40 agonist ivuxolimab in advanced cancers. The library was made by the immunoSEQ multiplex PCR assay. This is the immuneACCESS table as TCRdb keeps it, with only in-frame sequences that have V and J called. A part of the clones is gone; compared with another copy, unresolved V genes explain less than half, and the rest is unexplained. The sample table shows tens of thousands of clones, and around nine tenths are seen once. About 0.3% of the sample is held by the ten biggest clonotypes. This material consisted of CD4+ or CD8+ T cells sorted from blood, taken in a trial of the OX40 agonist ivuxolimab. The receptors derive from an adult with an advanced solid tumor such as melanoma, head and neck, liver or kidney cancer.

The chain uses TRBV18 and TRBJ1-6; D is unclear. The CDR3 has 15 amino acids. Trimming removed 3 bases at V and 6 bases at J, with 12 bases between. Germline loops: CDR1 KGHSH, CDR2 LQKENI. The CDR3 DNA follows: TGTGCCAGCTCACCCATGGGGATTTCTAATTCACCCCTCCACTTT. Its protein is CASSPMGISNSPLHF.

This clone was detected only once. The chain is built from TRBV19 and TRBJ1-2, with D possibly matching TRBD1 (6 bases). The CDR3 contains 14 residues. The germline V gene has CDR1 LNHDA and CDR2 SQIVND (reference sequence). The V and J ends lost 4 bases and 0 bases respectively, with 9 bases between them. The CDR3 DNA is TGTGCCAGTAGTACCGGGACATCTAACTATGGCTACACCTTC. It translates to CASSTGTSNYGYTF.

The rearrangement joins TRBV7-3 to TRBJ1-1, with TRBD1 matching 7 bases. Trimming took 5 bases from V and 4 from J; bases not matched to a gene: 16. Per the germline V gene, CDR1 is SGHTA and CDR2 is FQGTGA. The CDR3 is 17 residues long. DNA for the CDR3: TGTGCCAGCAGCCCCGGCAGGGGGTCCGTGGGGGTCACTGAAGCTTTCTTT. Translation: CASSPGRGSVGVTEAFF.

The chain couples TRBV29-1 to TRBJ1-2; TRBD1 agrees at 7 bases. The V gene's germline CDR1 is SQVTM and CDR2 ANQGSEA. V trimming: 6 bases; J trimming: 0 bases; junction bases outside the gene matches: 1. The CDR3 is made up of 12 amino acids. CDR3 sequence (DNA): TGCAGCGTGGGGACAGCTAACTATGGCTACACCTTC. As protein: CSVGTANYGYTF.

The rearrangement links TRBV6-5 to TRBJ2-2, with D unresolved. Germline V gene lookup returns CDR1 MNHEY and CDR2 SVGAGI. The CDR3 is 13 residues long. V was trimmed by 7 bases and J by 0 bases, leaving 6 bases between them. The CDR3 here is CASKIANTGELFF. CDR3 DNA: TGTGCCAGCAAGATTGCGAACACCGGGGAGCTGTTTTTT.

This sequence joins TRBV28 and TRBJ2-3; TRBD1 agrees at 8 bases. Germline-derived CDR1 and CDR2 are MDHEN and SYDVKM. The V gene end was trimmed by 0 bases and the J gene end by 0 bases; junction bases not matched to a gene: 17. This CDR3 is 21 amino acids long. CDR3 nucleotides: TGTGCCAGCAGTTTATGGAACCCCTTGGACCCTGACAGGGGAAGCACAGATACGCAGTATTTT. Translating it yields CASSLWNPLDPDRGSTDTQYF.

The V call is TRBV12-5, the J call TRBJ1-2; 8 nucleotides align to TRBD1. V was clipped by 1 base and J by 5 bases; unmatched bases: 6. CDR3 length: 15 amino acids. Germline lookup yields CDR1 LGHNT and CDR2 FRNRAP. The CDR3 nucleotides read TGTGCTAGTGGTTTGGGGACAGGGAATGGGTATGGCTACACCTTC. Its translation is CASGLGTGNGYGYTF. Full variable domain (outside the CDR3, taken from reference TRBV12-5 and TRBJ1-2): DARVTQTPRHKVTEMGQEVTMRCQPILGHNTVFWYRQTMMQGLELLAYFRNRAPLDDSGMPKDRFSAEMPDATLATLKIQPSEPRDSAVYFCASGLGTGNGYGYTFGSGTRLTVV.

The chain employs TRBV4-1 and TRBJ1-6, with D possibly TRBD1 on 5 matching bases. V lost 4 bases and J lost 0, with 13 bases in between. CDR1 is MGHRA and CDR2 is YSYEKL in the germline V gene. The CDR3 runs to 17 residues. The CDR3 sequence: CASSPPYGGSYNSPLHF. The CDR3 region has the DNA TGCGCCAGCAGCCCTCCTTATGGGGGCTCCTATAATTCACCCCTCCACTTT.

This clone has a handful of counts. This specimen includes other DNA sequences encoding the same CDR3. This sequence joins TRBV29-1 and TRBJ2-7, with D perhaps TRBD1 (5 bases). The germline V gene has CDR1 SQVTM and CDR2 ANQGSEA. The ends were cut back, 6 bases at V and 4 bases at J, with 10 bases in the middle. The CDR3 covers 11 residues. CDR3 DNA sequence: TGCAGCGTACGACAGACTTACGAGCAGTACTTC. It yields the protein CSVRQTYEQYF.

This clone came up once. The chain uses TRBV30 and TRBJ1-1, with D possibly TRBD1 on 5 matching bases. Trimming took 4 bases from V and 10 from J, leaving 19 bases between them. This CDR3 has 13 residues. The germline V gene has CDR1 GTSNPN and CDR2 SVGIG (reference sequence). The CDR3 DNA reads TGTGCCTGGACTCCCGGACGGGACTCAGGAGCTTTCTTT. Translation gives CAWTPGRDSGAFF. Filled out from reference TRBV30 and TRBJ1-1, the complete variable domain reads SQTIHQWPATLVQPVGSPLSLECTVEGTSNPNLYWYRQAAGRGLQLLFYSVGIGQISSEVPQNLSASRPQDRQFILSSKKLLLSDSGFYLCAWTPGRDSGAFFGQGTRLTVV.

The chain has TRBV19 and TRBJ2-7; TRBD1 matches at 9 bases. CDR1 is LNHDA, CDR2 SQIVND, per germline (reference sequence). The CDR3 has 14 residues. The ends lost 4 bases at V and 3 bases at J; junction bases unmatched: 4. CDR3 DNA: TGTGCCAGTAGTACTTGGGACAGGGTCTACGAGCAGTACTTC. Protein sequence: CASSTWDRVYEQYF.

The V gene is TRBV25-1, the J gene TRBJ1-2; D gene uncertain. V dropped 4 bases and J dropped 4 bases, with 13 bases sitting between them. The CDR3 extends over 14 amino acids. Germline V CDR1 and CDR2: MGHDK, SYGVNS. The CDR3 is CASSVPGAGYGYTF. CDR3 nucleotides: TGTGCCAGCAGTGTTCCGGGCGCCGGCTATGGCTACACCTTC.

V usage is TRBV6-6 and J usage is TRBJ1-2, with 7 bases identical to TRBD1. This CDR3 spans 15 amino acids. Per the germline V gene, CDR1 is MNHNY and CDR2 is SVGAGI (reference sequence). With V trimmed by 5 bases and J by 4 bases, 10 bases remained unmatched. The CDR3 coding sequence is TGTGCCAGCAGTCTCCGGGACAGCCTTATCTATGGCTACACCTTC. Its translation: CASSLRDSLIYGYTF.

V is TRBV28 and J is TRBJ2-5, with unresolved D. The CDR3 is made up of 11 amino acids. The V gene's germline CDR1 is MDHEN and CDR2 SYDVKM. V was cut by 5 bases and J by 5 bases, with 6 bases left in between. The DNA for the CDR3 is TGTGCCAGCAGTACGCAGGAGACCCAGTACTTC. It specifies CASSTQETQYF.